The sequence of this TCR beta chain was determined in a study of blood T cell repertoires in COVID-19. Clones were sequenced by immunoSEQ multiplex PCR, and TCRdb holds only the in-frame ones, with some missing. The sample has about 270,000 clones, under 95% seen once. This clonotype was obtained from a man aged 40-50 years who had been exposed to COVID-19. Source material: PBMCs or T cells enriched from blood (not recorded which).

This chain's CDR3 is CASSSLQGALHGYTF. The CDR3, as DNA: TGTGCCAGCAGTTCCTTACAGGGGGCCCTCCATGGCTACACCTTC. V gene TRBV27 combines with J gene TRBJ1-2; 9 bases align to TRBD1. The CDR3 covers 15 residues. With V trimmed by 4 bases and J by 6 bases, 9 bases remained unmatched. The V gene's germline CDR1 is MNHEY and CDR2 SMNVEV (reference sequence).